A selection of T cell receptor beta chains follows, all from one sample in a study of identical twins. TCRdb re-analysed the 5' RACE reads in MiXCR, keeping a single row per CDR3 protein. The sample shows 450,000 or so distinct CDR3 sequences, approximately 25% of them seen only once. These same records also appear under a second study, on T cells expressing NK-cell markers.

Sequenced sample: CD4+ T cells sorted from blood. The receptors here all came from a woman under 30 in good health. CDR3s include the opening cysteine and the closing phenylalanine or tryptophan. A D gene is named only where the DNA matches it firmly. Expanded clones get a size class; other rows say once, few or many, or leave the size out.

TRBJ2-5 TRBV6-2/TRBV6-3 - - CASSYGQTQYF TGTGCCAGCAGTTACGGACAGACCCAGTACTTC
TRBJ2-7 TRBV5-1 - - CASSLVWGPTNREQYF TGCGCCAGCAGCTTGGTTTGGGGCCCAACGAATCGTGAGCAGTACTTC
TRBJ1-1 TRBV12-3/TRBV12-4 few TRBD1 CASSPQDRVWEDTEAFF TGTGCCAGCAGTCCACAGGACAGGGTCTGGGAGGACACTGAAGCTTTCTTT
TRBJ2-5 TRBV20-1 few - CSALRTGVGETQYF TGCAGTGCTCTTAGGACGGGAGTCGGGGAGACCCAGTACTTC
TRBJ2-3 TRBV29-1 few - CSAEGITDTQYF TGCAGCGCGGAGGGGATCACAGATACGCAGTATTTT
TRBJ2-1 TRBV30 - - CACIGGAWEQFF TGTGCCTGCATTGGGGGAGCCTGGGAGCAGTTCTTC
TRBJ2-7 TRBV20-1 - - CSARDFSQYYEQYF TGCAGTGCTAGAGATTTTTCTCAGTACTACGAGCAGTACTTC
TRBJ2-1 TRBV5-1 - - CASSLGALGGEQFF TGCGCCAGCAGCTTGGGCGCGCTGGGCGGTGAGCAGTTCTTC
TRBJ1-1 TRBV12-3/TRBV12-4 - - CASSLIPRDLGTEAFF TGTGCCAGCAGTTTGATACCTCGCGACTTGGGCACTGAAGCTTTCTTT
TRBJ2-5 TRBV20-1 - TRBD2 CSASRAGGGGETQYF TGCAGTGCTAGTCGGGCCGGGGGGGGCGGAGAGACCCAGTACTTC
TRBJ1-5 TRBV6-1 few TRBD1 CASSGDRGSYQPQHF TGTGCCAGCAGTGGGGACAGGGGTAGTTATCAGCCCCAGCATTTT
TRBJ2-2 TRBV10-2 few - CASRDPGHKRTGELFF TGCGCCAGCAGGGACCCGGGACACAAAAGAACCGGGGAGCTGTTTTTT
TRBJ2-2 TRBV11-2 many - CASSLGRGTRIGELFF TGTGCCAGCAGCTTAGGACGCGGGACTCGGATCGGGGAGCTGTTTTTT
TRBJ2-2 TRBV3-1 - - CASSRNVGVLNTGELFF TGTGCCAGCAGCCGTAATGTGGGAGTCTTAAACACCGGGGAGCTGTTTTTT
TRBJ1-1 TRBV2 few - CASSATDSDTEAFF TGTGCCAGCAGCGCGACAGATTCGGACACTGAAGCTTTCTTT
TRBJ1-5 TRBV19 - - CASSIESGDQPQHF TGTGCCAGTAGTATAGAGAGCGGTGATCAGCCCCAGCATTTT
TRBJ2-1 TRBV15 - - CATSRDAGNEQFF TGTGCCACCAGCAGAGATGCGGGCAATGAGCAGTTCTTC
TRBJ2-1 TRBV5-1 - TRBD2 CASSNTGLAVGEEQFF TGCGCCAGCAGCAATACGGGACTAGCGGTCGGGGAGGAGCAGTTCTTC
TRBJ1-1 TRBV12-3/TRBV12-4 - - CASSLAVTEAFF TGTGCCAGCAGTTTGGCAGTTACCGAAGCTTTCTTT